This TCR beta chain was sequenced during a study of cytomegalovirus exposure and HLA in healthy donors. Study-wide findings and caveats: On later analysis, the bulk of CMV-associated TCR beta chains appeared to be HLA-restricted. The availability of immune exposure information extended only to CMV serostatus.

Germline assignment: CDR1 SGHNT and CDR2 YYREEE (reference sequence). The length of the CDR3 is 18 residues. V lost 0 bases to trimming and J lost 5 bases; unmatched junction nucleotides: 13. PCR amplification relied on 60 Vbeta primers (plus 13 Jbeta primers). Assay used: immunoSEQ multiplex PCR; TCRdb lists only in-frame clones, some missing. The profile covers approximately 150,000 clones, with approximately 62% appearing a single time and less than 1.5% taken by the ten largest. To note about this clone: Its antigen is unidentified.

Sequencing was carried out using PBMCs. The TCR comes from a man aged 45-65 years in good health and CMV-seronegative. The rearrangement uses TRBV5-4 and TRBJ2-1, with TRBD1 matching 8 bases. Here the CDR3 reads CASSLALRQGLVHNEQFF. The DNA for the CDR3 is TGTGCCAGCAGCTTGGCCCTTAGACAGGGGTTAGTACACAATGAGCAGTTCTTC. The whole variable domain, remainder taken from reference TRBV5-4 and TRBJ2-1, is ETGVTQSPTHLIKTRGQQVTLRCSSQSGHNTVSWYQQALGQGPQFIFQYYREEENGRGNFPPRFSGLQFPNYSSELNVNALELDDSALYLCASSLALRQGLVHNEQFFGPGTRLTVL.